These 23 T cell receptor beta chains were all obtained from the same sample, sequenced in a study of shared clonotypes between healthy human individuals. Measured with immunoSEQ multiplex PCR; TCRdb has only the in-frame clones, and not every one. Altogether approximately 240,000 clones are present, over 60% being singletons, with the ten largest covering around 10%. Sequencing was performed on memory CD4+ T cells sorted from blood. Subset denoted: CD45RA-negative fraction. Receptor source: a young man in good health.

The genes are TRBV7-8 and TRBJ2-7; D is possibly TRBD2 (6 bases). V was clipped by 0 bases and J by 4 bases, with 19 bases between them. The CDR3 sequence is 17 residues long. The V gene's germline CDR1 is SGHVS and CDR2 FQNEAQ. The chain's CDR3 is CASSLAGSGSAGYEQYF. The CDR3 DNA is TGTGCCAGCAGCTTAGCCGGGAGTGGTAGCGCAGGGTACGAGCAGTACTTC.

The CDR3 here is CASSGTGLRTDTQYF. The DNA for the CDR3 is TGTGCCAGCAGCGGCACGGGCCTGCGCACAGATACGCAGTATTTT. The chain couples TRBV9 to TRBJ2-3; no definite D call. V dropped 3 bases and J dropped 1 base, with 12 bases sitting between them. Germline V gives CDR1 SGDLS, CDR2 YYNGEE. The CDR3 is made up of 15 amino acids.

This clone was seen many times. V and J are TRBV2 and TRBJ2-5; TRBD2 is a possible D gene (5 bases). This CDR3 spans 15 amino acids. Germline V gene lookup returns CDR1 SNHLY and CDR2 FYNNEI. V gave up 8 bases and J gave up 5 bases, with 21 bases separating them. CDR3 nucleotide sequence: TGTGCCAGCGGCCCGCAAACTAGTGTCCTGGAGACCCAGTACTTC. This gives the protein CASGPQTSVLETQYF.

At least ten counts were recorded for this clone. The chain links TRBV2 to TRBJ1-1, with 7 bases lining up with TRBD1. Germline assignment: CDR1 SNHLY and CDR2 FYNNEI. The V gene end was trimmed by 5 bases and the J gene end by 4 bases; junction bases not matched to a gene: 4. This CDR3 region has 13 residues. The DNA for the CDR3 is TGTGCCAGCAGTAAACAGGGGACCACTGAAGCTTTCTTT. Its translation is CASSKQGTTEAFF.

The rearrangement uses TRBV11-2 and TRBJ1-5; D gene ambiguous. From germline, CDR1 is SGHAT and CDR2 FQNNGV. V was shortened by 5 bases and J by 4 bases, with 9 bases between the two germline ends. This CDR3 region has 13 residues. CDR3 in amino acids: CASSIRRNQPQHF. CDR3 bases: TGTGCCAGCAGCATCCGAAGGAATCAGCCCCAGCATTTT.

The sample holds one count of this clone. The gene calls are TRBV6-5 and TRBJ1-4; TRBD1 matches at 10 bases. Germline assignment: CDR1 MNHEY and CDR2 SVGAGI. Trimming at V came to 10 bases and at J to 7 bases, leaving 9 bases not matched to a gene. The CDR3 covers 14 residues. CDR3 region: CATKPGQGFEKLFF. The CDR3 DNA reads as TGTGCCACGAAACCGGGACAGGGGTTTGAAAAACTGTTTTTT.

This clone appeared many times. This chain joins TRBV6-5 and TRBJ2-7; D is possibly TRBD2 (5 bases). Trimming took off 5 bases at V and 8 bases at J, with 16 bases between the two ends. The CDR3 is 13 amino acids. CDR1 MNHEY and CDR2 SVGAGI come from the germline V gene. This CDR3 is CASSRSPEGQQYF. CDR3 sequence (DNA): TGTGCCAGCAGTCGATCCCCAGAGGGTCAGCAGTACTTC.

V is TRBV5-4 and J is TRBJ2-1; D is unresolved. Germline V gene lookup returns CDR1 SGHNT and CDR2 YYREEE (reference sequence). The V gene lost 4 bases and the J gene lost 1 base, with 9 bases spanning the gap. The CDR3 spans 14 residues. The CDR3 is CASSPEPSYNEQFF. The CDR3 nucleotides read TGTGCCAGCAGCCCCGAGCCTTCCTACAATGAGCAGTTCTTC. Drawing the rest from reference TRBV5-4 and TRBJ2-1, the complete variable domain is ETGVTQSPTHLIKTRGQQVTLRCSSQSGHNTVSWYQQALGQGPQFIFQYYREEENGRGNFPPRFSGLQFPNYSSELNVNALELDDSALYLCASSPEPSYNEQFFGPGTRLTVL.

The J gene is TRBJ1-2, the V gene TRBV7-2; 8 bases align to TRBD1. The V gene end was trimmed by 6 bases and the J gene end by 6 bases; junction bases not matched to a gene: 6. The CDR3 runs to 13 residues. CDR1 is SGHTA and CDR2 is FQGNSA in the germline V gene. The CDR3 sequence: CASREDRVNGYTF. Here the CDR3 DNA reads TGTGCCAGCAGGGAGGACAGGGTCAATGGCTACACCTTC.

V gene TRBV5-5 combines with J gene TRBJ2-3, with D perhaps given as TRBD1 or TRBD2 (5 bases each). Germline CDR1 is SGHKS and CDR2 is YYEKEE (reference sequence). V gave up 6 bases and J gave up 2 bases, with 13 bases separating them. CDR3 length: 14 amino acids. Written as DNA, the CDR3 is TGTGCCAGCAACCCCAGGGACCTCACAGATACGCAGTATTTT. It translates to CASNPRDLTDTQYF. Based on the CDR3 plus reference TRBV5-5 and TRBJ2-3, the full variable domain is DAGVTQSPTHLIKTRGQQVTLRCSPISGHKSVSWYQQVLGQGPQFIFQYYEKEERGRGNFPDRFSARQFPNYSSELNVNALLLGDSALYLCASNPRDLTDTQYFGPGTRLTVL.

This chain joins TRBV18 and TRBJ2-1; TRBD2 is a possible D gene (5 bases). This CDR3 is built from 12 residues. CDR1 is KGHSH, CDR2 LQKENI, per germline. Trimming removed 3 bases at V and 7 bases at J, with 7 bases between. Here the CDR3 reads CASSPDSNEQFF. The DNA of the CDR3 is TGTGCCAGCTCACCGGACTCTAATGAGCAGTTCTTC.

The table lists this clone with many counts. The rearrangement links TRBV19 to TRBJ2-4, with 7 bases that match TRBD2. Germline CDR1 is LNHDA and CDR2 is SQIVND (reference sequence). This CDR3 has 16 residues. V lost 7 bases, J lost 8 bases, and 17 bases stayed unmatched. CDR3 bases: TGTGCCAGTACCCTCGGGGGGTCGGACGCGAGAGACATTCAGTACTTC. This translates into CASTLGGSDARDIQYF.

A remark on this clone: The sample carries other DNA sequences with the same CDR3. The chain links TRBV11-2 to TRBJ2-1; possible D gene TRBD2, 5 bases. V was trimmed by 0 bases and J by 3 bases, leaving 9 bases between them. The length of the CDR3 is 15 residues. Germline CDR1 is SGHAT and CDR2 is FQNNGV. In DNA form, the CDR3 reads TGTGCCAGCAGCTTAGAGAGGACTCACTACAATGAGCAGTTCTTC. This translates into CASSLERTHYNEQFF.

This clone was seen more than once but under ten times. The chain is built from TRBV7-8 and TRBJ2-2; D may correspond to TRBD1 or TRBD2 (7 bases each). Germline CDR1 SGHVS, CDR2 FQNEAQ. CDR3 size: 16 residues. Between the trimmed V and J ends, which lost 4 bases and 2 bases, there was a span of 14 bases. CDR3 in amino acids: CASSWSGGANTGELFF. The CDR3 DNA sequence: TGTGCCAGCAGCTGGTCAGGGGGGGCCAACACCGGGGAGCTGTTTTTT. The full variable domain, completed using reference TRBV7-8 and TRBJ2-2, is GAGVSQSPRYKVAKRGQDVALRCDPISGHVSLFWYQQALGQGPEFLTYFQNEAQLDKSGLPSDRFFAERPEGSVSTLKIQRTQQEDSAVYLCASSWSGGANTGELFFGEGSRLTVL.

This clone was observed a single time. The CDR3 DNA reads as TGTGCCAGCAGCTTGGGGCTCCATGCAACTAATGAAAAACTGTTTTTT. Its protein is CASSLGLHATNEKLFF. The chain has TRBV5-4 and TRBJ1-4; D is unresolved. The CDR3 runs to 16 residues. V was pared by 0 bases and J by 0 bases, with 9 bases between. The germline CDR1 and CDR2 sequences are SGHNT and YYREEE (reference sequence). The whole variable domain, filled in from reference TRBV5-4 and TRBJ1-4, reads ETGVTQSPTHLIKTRGQQVTLRCSSQSGHNTVSWYQQALGQGPQFIFQYYREEENGRGNFPPRFSGLQFPNYSSELNVNALELDDSALYLCASSLGLHATNEKLFFGSGTQLSVL.

This chain's CDR3 is CASSQDSYSGNTIYF. CDR3 DNA sequence: TGTGCCAGCAGCCAGGACTCATACTCTGGAAACACCATATATTTT. The J gene is TRBJ1-3, the V gene TRBV7-2; no clear D gene. Trimming left V 5 bases short and J 0 bases short, with 11 bases between. CDR3 length: 15 amino acids. CDR1 and CDR2 from the germline V gene are SGHTA and FQGNSA. Filled out from reference TRBV7-2 and TRBJ1-3, the complete variable domain reads GAGVSQSPSNKVTEKGKDVELRCDPISGHTALYWYRQSLGQGLEFLIYFQGNSAPDKSGLPSDRFSAERTGGSVSTLTIQRTQQEDSAVYLCASSQDSYSGNTIYFGEGSWLTVV.

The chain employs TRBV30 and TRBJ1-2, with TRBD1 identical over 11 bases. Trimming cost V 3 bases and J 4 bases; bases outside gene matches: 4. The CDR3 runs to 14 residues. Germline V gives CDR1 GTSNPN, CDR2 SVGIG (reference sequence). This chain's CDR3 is CAWSTGTGGYGYTF. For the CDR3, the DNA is TGTGCCTGGAGCACCGGGACAGGGGGCTATGGCTACACCTTC.

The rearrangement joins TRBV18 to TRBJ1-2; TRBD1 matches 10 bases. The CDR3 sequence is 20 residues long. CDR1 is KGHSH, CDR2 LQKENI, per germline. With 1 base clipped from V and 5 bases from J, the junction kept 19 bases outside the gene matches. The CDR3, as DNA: TGTGCCAGCTCACCACTAAAGGGACAGGGGCCACGGGACTCGATGTATGGCTACACCTTC. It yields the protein CASSPLKGQGPRDSMYGYTF.

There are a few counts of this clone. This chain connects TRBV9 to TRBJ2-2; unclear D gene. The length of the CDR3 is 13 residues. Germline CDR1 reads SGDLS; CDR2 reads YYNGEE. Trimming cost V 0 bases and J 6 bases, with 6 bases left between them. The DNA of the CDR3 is TGTGCCAGCAGCGTAGTGGTATCCGGGGAGCTGTTTTTT. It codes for CASSVVVSGELFF.

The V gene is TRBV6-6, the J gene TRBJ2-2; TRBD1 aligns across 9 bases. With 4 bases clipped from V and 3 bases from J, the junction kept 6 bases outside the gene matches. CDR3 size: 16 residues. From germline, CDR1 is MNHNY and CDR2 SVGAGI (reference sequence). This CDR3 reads CASSSVGQGHTGELFF. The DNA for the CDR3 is TGTGCCAGCAGTTCTGTGGGACAGGGTCACACCGGGGAGCTGTTTTTT.

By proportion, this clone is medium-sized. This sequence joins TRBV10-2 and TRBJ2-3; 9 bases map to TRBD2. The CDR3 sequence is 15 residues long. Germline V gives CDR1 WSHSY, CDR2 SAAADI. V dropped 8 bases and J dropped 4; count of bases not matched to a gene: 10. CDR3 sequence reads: CASAGPSGRPDTQYF. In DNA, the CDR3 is TGCGCCAGCGCGGGCCCAAGCGGGAGGCCAGATACGCAGTATTTT.

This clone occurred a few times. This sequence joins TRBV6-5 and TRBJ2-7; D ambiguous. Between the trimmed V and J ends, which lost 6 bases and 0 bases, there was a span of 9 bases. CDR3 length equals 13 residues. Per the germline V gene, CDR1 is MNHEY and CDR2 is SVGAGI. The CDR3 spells CASSSVGSYEQYF. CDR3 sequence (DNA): TGTGCCAGCAGCTCCGTCGGCTCCTACGAGCAGTACTTC.

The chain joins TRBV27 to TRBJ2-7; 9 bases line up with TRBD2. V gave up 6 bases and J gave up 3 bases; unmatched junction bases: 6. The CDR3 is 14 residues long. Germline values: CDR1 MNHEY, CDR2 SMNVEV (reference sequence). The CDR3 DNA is TGTGCCAGCAGACGAGCGGGAGGAGGCTACGAGCAGTACTTC. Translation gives CASRRAGGGYEQYF.